This entry lists 13 T cell receptor beta chains sequenced from one sample in a study of blood T cell repertoires in COVID-19. TCRdb's table, derived via immunoSEQ multiplex PCR, lists solely in-frame clones and lacks some. The sample carries 80,000 to 100,000 clones, roughly 70% recorded once. The sample taken for sequencing was peripheral blood. These receptors were collected from a man between 65 and 80 years old with COVID-19, enrolled during active disease.

The rearrangement uses TRBV6-2 or TRBV6-3 and TRBJ2-7, with 13 bases matching TRBD2. The germline V gene encodes CDR1 MNHEY and CDR2 SVGEGT. V lost 4 bases and J lost 6; bases outside the gene matches: 6. This CDR3 has 15 residues. CDR3 sequence reads: CASSSWTSGSREQYF. The CDR3 DNA reads as TGTGCCAGCAGTTCGTGGACTAGCGGGAGCCGCGAGCAGTACTTC.

The chain is built from TRBV6-2 or TRBV6-3 and TRBJ2-7; D not resolved. Trimming stripped 5 bases from V and 3 bases from J, with 5 bases between. CDR3 length: 11 amino acids. CDR1 and CDR2 (germline): MNHEY, SVGEGT. CDR3 loop: CASSPHYEQYF. CDR3 DNA sequence: TGTGCCAGCAGTCCCCACTACGAGCAGTACTTC.

This clone was observed at least ten times. The chain joins TRBV7-2 to TRBJ1-5, with 8 bases that match TRBD1. Germline V gives CDR1 SGHTA, CDR2 FQGNSA. The CDR3 consists of 15 residues. The ends lost 6 bases at V and 11 bases at J; junction bases unmatched: 15. As DNA, the CDR3 is TGTGCCAGCAGAATAGGAGGACAGGGCCTCGACACCCAGCATTTT. This gives the protein CASRIGGQGLDTQHF.

This clone was seen repeatedly, ten times or more. The chain uses TRBV9 and TRBJ2-7; D not certain. Germline-derived CDR1 and CDR2 are SGDLS and YYNGEE. Trimming stripped 3 bases from V and 3 bases from J, with 7 bases between. The CDR3 length is 12 residues. CDR3 sequence reads: CASSAPGYEQYF. The CDR3, as DNA: TGTGCCAGCAGCGCTCCCGGCTACGAGCAGTACTTC.

This clone has a handful of counts. The chain uses TRBV7-9 and TRBJ2-2, with 8 bases matching TRBD2. Per the germline V gene, CDR1 is SEHNR and CDR2 is FQNEAQ (reference sequence). This CDR3 spans 18 amino acids. Germline trimming cut 5 bases from V and 7 bases from J; bases unmatched to any gene: 18. The CDR3 loop reads CASSQNKGFTSGDGELFF. Written as DNA, the CDR3 is TGTGCCAGCAGCCAGAACAAGGGTTTCACTAGCGGAGACGGGGAGCTGTTTTTT. Together with reference TRBV7-9 and TRBJ2-2, the CDR3 gives the full variable domain: DTGVSQNPRHKITKRGQNVTFRCDPISEHNRLYWYRQTLGQGPEFLTYFQNEAQLEKSRLLSDRFSAERPKGSFSTLEIQRTEQGDSAMYLCASSQNKGFTSGDGELFFGEGSRLTVL.

The J gene is TRBJ2-3, the V gene TRBV5-1, with 9 bases fitting TRBD2. J gave up 3 bases and V 4 bases, and 6 bases lay outside the gene matches. The CDR3 spans 15 residues. CDR1 SGHRS and CDR2 YFSETQ come from the germline V gene. CDR3 coding DNA: TGCGCCAGCAGCCGCTCAAGCGGGAGGACAGATACGCAGTATTTT. Translating it yields CASSRSSGRTDTQYF.

The gene calls are TRBV5-4 and TRBJ1-2; tentative D call: TRBD1 (5 bases). The CDR3 contains 14 residues. V gave up 4 bases and J gave up 5 bases, with 15 bases separating them. Per germline, CDR1 SGHNT and CDR2 YYREEE (reference sequence). The CDR3 DNA reads as TGTGCCAGCAGCCCGTTGTTCGGGGGTTATGGCTACACCTTC. Protein product: CASSPLFGGYGYTF.

The gene calls are TRBV29-1 and TRBJ1-5, with 7 positions matching TRBD1. This CDR3 comprises 12 residues. After removal of 4 bases from V and 4 bases from J, the junction contained 1 base not matched to a gene. Germline V gene data show CDR1 as SQVTM and CDR2 as ANQGSEA. The CDR3 protein is CSVGTGNQPQHF. CDR3 DNA sequence: TGCAGCGTTGGGACAGGTAATCAGCCCCAGCATTTT.

This clone was seen only a few times. The J gene is TRBJ2-2, the V gene TRBV5-1, with D maybe TRBD1 (5 bases). The germline V gene encodes CDR1 SGHRS and CDR2 YFSETQ. The CDR3 consists of 15 residues. V was shortened by 4 bases and J by 1 base, with 11 bases between the two germline ends. The CDR3 DNA is TGCGCCAGCAGCCTCTACGGACAGAACACCGGGGAGCTGTTTTTT. Translated: CASSLYGQNTGELFF.

The chain is built from TRBV10-3 and TRBJ2-1; D unresolved. Germline values: CDR1 ENHRY, CDR2 SYGVKD. This CDR3 has 12 amino acids. V was pared by 10 bases and J by 5 bases, with 12 bases between. CDR3 nucleotides: TGTGCCACCTCATTGACTGACAATGAGCAGTTCTTC. This codes for CATSLTDNEQFF.

This clone was found once. The CDR3 nucleotides read TGCGCCAGCAGCCTTGTCATCAATCAGCCCCAGCATTTT. Its protein is CASSLVINQPQHF. The V and J genes are TRBV4-3 and TRBJ1-5; D is ambiguous. In germline, CDR1 is LGHNA, CDR2 YSLEER. There are 13 residues in the CDR3. Trimming left V 4 bases short and J 3 bases short, with 7 bases between.

The V gene is TRBV28, the J gene TRBJ2-7; maybe TRBD1 (5 bases). Germline assignment: CDR1 MDHEN and CDR2 SYDVKM. This CDR3 is built from 15 residues. Trimming took off 5 bases at V and 2 bases at J, with 16 bases between the two ends. CDR3 loop: CASSPTVDRAYEQYF. The CDR3 coding sequence is TGTGCCAGCAGTCCCACCGTTGACAGAGCCTACGAGCAGTACTTC.

This chain connects TRBV28 to TRBJ1-2, with D maybe TRBD1 (6 bases). V was pared by 5 bases and J by 4 bases, with 23 bases between. Germline values: CDR1 MDHEN, CDR2 SYDVKM. The length of the CDR3 is 17 residues. The CDR3 is CASSPSGGHGIVYGYTF. As DNA, the CDR3 is TGTGCCAGCAGTCCCTCCGGGGGGCACGGGATTGTCTATGGCTACACCTTC.